The 25 T cell receptor beta chains below come from one sample, sequenced in a study of shared clonotypes between healthy human individuals. The naive CD8 fraction comprised CD45RO-negative cells positively selected for CCR7 and excluded terminally differentiated effector memory CD45RA+ cells. Method: immunoSEQ multiplex PCR; TCRdb's copy keeps in-frame clones and lacks some. Of roughly 2.1 million clones detected, 85% to 95% appear once; the ten largest clones hold roughly 1.8%. Sequencing input: naive CD8+ T cells from PBMCs. These receptors came from a young man in good health. Some clones in this sample may be carry-over from other donors' samples.

The chain recombines TRBV27 with TRBJ2-7; 7 nucleotides align to TRBD2. Unmatched junction bases numbered 12, after V lost 5 bases and J lost 2 bases. CDR3 length: 16 residues. Germline values: CDR1 MNHEY, CDR2 SMNVEV (reference sequence). This CDR3 reads CASSPSRGLAAYEQYF. CDR3 sequence (DNA): TGTGCCAGCAGTCCCTCCCGAGGGCTAGCGGCCTACGAGCAGTACTTC.

For the CDR3, the DNA is TGTGCCAGCAGTTACGGGTTAGGGGTCAATGAGCAGTTCTTC. Translated, it gives CASSYGLGVNEQFF. The chain couples TRBV6-6 to TRBJ2-1; a weak D match, TRBD1 (5 bases). The ends were cut back, 2 bases at V and 6 bases at J, with 11 bases in the middle. CDR1 is MNHNY and CDR2 is SVGAGI in the germline V gene (reference sequence). This CDR3 spans 14 amino acids.

The CDR3 here is CASSARFAGEGTGELFF. The DNA of the CDR3 is TGTGCCAGCAGCGCACGGTTCGCGGGAGAGGGAACCGGGGAGCTGTTTTTT. The V and J genes are TRBV4-2 and TRBJ2-2, with 7 bases identical to TRBD2. Germline V gives CDR1 LGHNA, CDR2 YNFKEQ. V was clipped by 5 bases and J by 5 bases; unmatched bases: 14. The CDR3 consists of 17 residues.

This clone appeared a single time. The chain recombines TRBV7-8 with TRBJ2-1; 15 bases match TRBD2. The germline CDR1 and CDR2 sequences are SGHVS and FQNEAQ. V shed 4 bases and J 4 bases; nucleotides not matched to a gene: 5. CDR3 size: 17 residues. The CDR3 DNA follows: TGTGCCAGCAGCTCTGGACTAGCGGGAGGGAGGTACAATGAGCAGTTCTTC. Its protein is CASSSGLAGGRYNEQFF.

V is TRBV4-3 and J is TRBJ2-1, with D tentatively TRBD1 or TRBD2 (5 bases each). The CDR3 consists of 15 residues. Germline-derived CDR1 and CDR2 are LGHNA and YSLEER. V was clipped by 4 bases and J by 6 bases, with 16 bases between them. CDR3 in DNA: TGCGCCAGCAGCCCTATGCGAGAGGGGTTCAATGAGCAGTTCTTC. Translation gives CASSPMREGFNEQFF.

The rearrangement links TRBV5-8 to TRBJ2-2, with D perhaps TRBD1 (6 bases). This CDR3 has 17 amino acids. The V end was cut by 3 bases, the J end by 8 bases, with 23 bases between. Germline assignment: CDR1 SGHTS and CDR2 YDEGEE. CDR3 in amino acids: CASSSFSGTPPRGELFF. In nucleotides, the CDR3 is TGTGCCAGCAGCTCGTTTTCCGGGACACCCCCGAGAGGGGAGCTGTTTTTT.

The gene calls are TRBV7-9 and TRBJ2-7; 7 bases match TRBD2. The CDR3 is 14 amino acids. Germline V gene lookup returns CDR1 SEHNR and CDR2 FQNEAQ (reference sequence). The V segment lost 4 bases and the J segment 2 bases; nucleotides outside the gene matches: 5. The CDR3 bases are TGTGCCAGCAGCTCGGGGACTACTCCCTACGAGCAGTACTTC. Its protein is CASSSGTTPYEQYF.

The chain joins TRBV19 to TRBJ2-3, with 8 bases matching TRBD1. CDR3 length: 17 residues. CDR1 is LNHDA and CDR2 is SQIVND in the germline V gene (reference sequence). Unmatched junction bases numbered 12, after V lost 2 bases and J lost 5 bases. The CDR3 is CASSIYAAGGFGDTQYF. CDR3 DNA sequence: TGTGCCAGTAGTATATATGCGGCAGGGGGCTTTGGAGATACGCAGTATTTT.

This clone has more than one count but fewer than ten. The CDR3 region is CASSAVLFNTEAFF. CDR3 coding DNA: TGTGCCAGCAGTGCCGTCCTCTTTAACACTGAAGCTTTCTTT. This chain connects TRBV2 to TRBJ1-1; D gene uncertain. The CDR3 length is 14 residues. Between the trimmed V and J ends, which lost 4 bases and 2 bases, there was a span of 11 bases. CDR1 and CDR2 from the germline V gene are SNHLY and FYNNEI.

The chain is built from TRBV11-2 and TRBJ1-1, with a tentative D call TRBD1 (5 bases). Germline CDR1 SGHAT, CDR2 FQNNGV. The CDR3 runs 16 residues. Trimming took off 1 base at V and 4 bases at J, with 16 bases between the two ends. CDR3 in amino acids: CASSLASLQGGTEAFF. The CDR3 nucleotides are TGTGCCAGCAGCTTAGCCTCCTTGCAGGGAGGCACTGAAGCTTTCTTT. The entire variable domain, with the rest obtained from reference TRBV11-2 and TRBJ1-1, is as follows: EAGVAQSPRYKIIEKRQSVAFWCNPISGHATLYWYQQILGQGPKLLIQFQNNGVVDDSQLPKDRFSAERLKGVDSTLKIQPAKLEDSAVYLCASSLASLQGGTEAFFGQGTRLTVV.

The rearrangement uses TRBV28 and TRBJ2-2, with D perhaps assigned TRBD1 or TRBD2 (5 bases each). The CDR3 covers 15 residues. V gave up 2 bases and J gave up 3 bases, with 10 bases separating them. Germline lookup yields CDR1 MDHEN and CDR2 SYDVKM. The CDR3 here is CASSLKRGYTGELFF. In DNA, the CDR3 is TGTGCCAGCAGTTTAAAACGGGGCTACACCGGGGAGCTGTTTTTT.

CDR3 sequence reads: CASSLKTGARSDTEAFF. The CDR3, as DNA: TGTGCCAGCAGTTTAAAAACAGGGGCGCGTTCAGACACTGAAGCTTTCTTT. The chain couples TRBV28 to TRBJ1-1; 7 bases fit TRBD1. The V gene end was trimmed by 2 bases and the J gene end by 3 bases; junction bases not matched to a gene: 12. The length of the CDR3 is 17 residues. Germline loops: CDR1 MDHEN, CDR2 SYDVKM.

The J gene is TRBJ2-1, the V gene TRBV5-8; 8 bases agree with TRBD2. V gave up 5 bases and J gave up 4 bases; unmatched junction bases: 8. CDR1 and CDR2 (germline): SGHTS, YDEGEE. The CDR3 runs to 15 residues. This chain's CDR3 is CASRDDGGGYNEQFF. The CDR3 DNA reads as TGTGCCAGCAGGGATGATGGCGGGGGGTACAATGAGCAGTTCTTC. Full variable domain (missing parts from reference TRBV5-8 and TRBJ2-1): EAGVTQSPTHLIKTRGQQATLRCSPISGHTSVYWYQQALGLGLQFLLWYDEGEERNRGNFPPRFSGRQFPNYSSELNVNALELEDSALYLCASRDDGGGYNEQFFGPGTRLTVL.

Note on this clone: The sample carries other DNA sequences with the same CDR3. CDR3 in DNA: TGCAGCGTCGGGCGGGGGGCCTACAATGAGCAGTTCTTC. Amino acid sequence: CSVGRGAYNEQFF. This rearrangement joins TRBV29-1 to TRBJ2-1; 8 bases map to TRBD2. V lost 6 bases, J lost 2 bases, and 3 bases stayed unmatched. The CDR3 has 13 amino acids. From germline, CDR1 is SQVTM and CDR2 ANQGSEA.

This chain links TRBV28 with TRBJ1-4; perhaps TRBD1 as D (5 bases). Trimming cost V 3 bases and J 4 bases, with 21 bases left between them. This CDR3 has 18 amino acids. CDR1 is MDHEN and CDR2 is SYDVKM in the germline V gene. The CDR3 sequence is CASSFVPGRPLDNEKLFF. DNA of the CDR3: TGTGCCAGCAGTTTCGTCCCGGGGCGTCCTCTCGATAATGAAAAACTGTTTTTT.

This sequence joins TRBV7-9 and TRBJ2-7; a weak D match, TRBD2 (5 bases). V was trimmed by 5 bases and J by 3 bases, leaving 20 bases between them. The CDR3 has 16 amino acids. Germline-derived CDR1 and CDR2 are SEHNR and FQNEAQ (reference sequence). The CDR3 nucleotides are TGTGCCAGCAGCCCCCAACCCGGACTTGGAGACTACGAGCAGTACTTC. This encodes CASSPQPGLGDYEQYF.

The chain joins TRBV27 to TRBJ2-7; D gene ambiguous. V dropped 3 bases and J dropped 3 bases, with 15 bases sitting between them. CDR3 length: 15 residues. Per the germline V gene, CDR1 is MNHEY and CDR2 is SMNVEV (reference sequence). The CDR3 nucleotides are TGTGCCAGCAGTTTTCTAGGCCCTTCCGGCTACGAGCAGTACTTC. It codes for CASSFLGPSGYEQYF.

The chain joins TRBV19 to TRBJ2-5; 10 nucleotides match TRBD1. Germline V gene lookup returns CDR1 LNHDA and CDR2 SQIVND (reference sequence). V gave up 6 bases and J gave up 4 bases; unmatched junction bases: 14. CDR3 length: 17 residues. The CDR3 sequence is CASRITGTGDMGETQYF. In nucleotides, the CDR3 is TGTGCCAGTAGGATCACCGGGACAGGGGATATGGGAGAGACCCAGTACTTC.

This clone was found once. A read error may account for a junction end that differs from germline. Other DNA sequences in the sample encode the same CDR3. This chain uses TRBV30 with TRBJ2-5; D may match TRBD1 or TRBD2 (6 bases each). Germline CDR1 reads GTSNPN; CDR2 reads SVGIG (reference sequence). The CDR3 extends over 15 amino acids. In nucleotides, the CDR3 is TGTGCCTGGAGACACCTCCGGGGGCCCCAAGAGACTCAGTACTTC. This sequence encodes CAWRHLRGPQETQYF. Full variable domain (remainder filled in from reference TRBV30 and TRBJ2-5): SQTIHQWPATLVQPVGSPLSLECTVEGTSNPNLYWYRQAAGRGLQLLFYSVGIGQISSEVPQNLSASRPQDRQFILSSKKLLLSDSGFYLCAWRHLRGPQETQYFGPGTRLLVL.

The rearrangement uses TRBV7-9 and TRBJ2-5; D may be TRBD1 (6 bases). Trimming shortened V by 4 bases and J by 5 bases, and 11 bases separated the two germline ends. CDR3 length equals 13 residues. Germline-derived CDR1 and CDR2 are SEHNR and FQNEAQ (reference sequence). This CDR3 is CASSSGVGETQYF. The CDR3 bases are TGTGCCAGCAGCTCAGGGGTCGGGGAGACCCAGTACTTC. The full variable domain, rest sourced from reference TRBV7-9 and TRBJ2-5, is DTGVSQNPRHKITKRGQNVTFRCDPISEHNRLYWYRQTLGQGPEFLTYFQNEAQLEKSRLLSDRFSAERPKGSFSTLEIQRTEQGDSAMYLCASSSGVGETQYFGPGTRLLVL.

V and J are TRBV7-9 and TRBJ2-1, with TRBD2 identical over 9 bases. V dropped 5 bases and J dropped 3; count of bases not matched to a gene: 5. The CDR3 length is 15 residues. CDR1 is SEHNR and CDR2 is FQNEAQ in the germline V gene (reference sequence). DNA of the CDR3: TGTGCCAGCAGCGCGACTAGCGGACTCTACAATGAGCAGTTCTTC. It specifies CASSATSGLYNEQFF.

V is TRBV7-6 and J is TRBJ1-1, with D hard to call. Per the germline V gene, CDR1 is SGHVS and CDR2 is FNYEAQ. V was cut by 4 bases and J by 3 bases, with 3 bases left in between. The CDR3 extends over 11 amino acids. CDR3 region: CASSSDTEAFF. The DNA for the CDR3 is TGTGCCAGCAGCTCAGACACTGAAGCTTTCTTT.

A note on this clone: The same CDR3 can be traced to other DNA sequences in this sample. The V gene is TRBV28, the J gene TRBJ2-7, with TRBD2 as a possible D gene (6 bases). CDR1 is MDHEN, CDR2 SYDVKM, per germline. The CDR3 length is 14 residues. Trimming cost V 4 bases and J 0 bases, with 10 bases left between them. CDR3 in DNA: TGTGCCAGCAGTTCCACCGGGAGCTCCTACGAGCAGTACTTC. It specifies CASSSTGSSYEQYF.

V is TRBV25-1 and J is TRBJ1-5; no clear D. Trimming shortened V by 3 bases and J by 5 bases, and 8 bases separated the two germline ends. The CDR3 runs to 13 residues. Per the germline V gene, CDR1 is MGHDK and CDR2 is SYGVNS. In nucleotides, the CDR3 is TGTGCCAGCAGTGAGGGGAGGGATCAGCCCCAGCATTTT. Its translation: CASSEGRDQPQHF. Based on the CDR3 plus reference TRBV25-1 and TRBJ1-5, the full variable domain is EADIYQTPRYLVIGTGKKITLECSQTMGHDKMYWYQQDPGMELHLIHYSYGVNSTEKGDLSSESTVSRIRTEHFPLTLESARPSHTSQYLCASSEGRDQPQHFGDGTRLSIL.

The gene calls are TRBV11-2 and TRBJ2-5; no clear D. CDR3 length equals 16 residues. Trimming took 0 bases from V and 4 from J, leaving 15 bases between them. Germline V gene sequence: CDR1 SGHAT, CDR2 FQNNGV. The CDR3, as DNA: TGTGCCAGCAGCTTAGACCCTGCAGATATTGGAGAGACCCAGTACTTC. Translating it yields CASSLDPADIGETQYF. Complete variable domain (other parts from reference TRBV11-2 and TRBJ2-5): EAGVAQSPRYKIIEKRQSVAFWCNPISGHATLYWYQQILGQGPKLLIQFQNNGVVDDSQLPKDRFSAERLKGVDSTLKIQPAKLEDSAVYLCASSLDPADIGETQYFGPGTRLLVL.